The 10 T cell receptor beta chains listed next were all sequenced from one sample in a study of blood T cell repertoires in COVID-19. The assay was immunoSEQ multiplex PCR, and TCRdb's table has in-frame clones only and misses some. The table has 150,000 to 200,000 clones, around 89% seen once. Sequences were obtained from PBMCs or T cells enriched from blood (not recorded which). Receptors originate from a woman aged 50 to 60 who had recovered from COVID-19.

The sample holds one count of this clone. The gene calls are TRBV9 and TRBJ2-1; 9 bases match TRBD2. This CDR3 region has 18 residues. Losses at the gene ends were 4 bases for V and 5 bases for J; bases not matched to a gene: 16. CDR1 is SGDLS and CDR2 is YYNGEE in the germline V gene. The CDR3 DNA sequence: TGTGCCAGCAGCCCCCCCCTCGGTAGCGGGGGACCAAACAATGAGCAGTTCTTC. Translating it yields CASSPPLGSGGPNNEQFF.

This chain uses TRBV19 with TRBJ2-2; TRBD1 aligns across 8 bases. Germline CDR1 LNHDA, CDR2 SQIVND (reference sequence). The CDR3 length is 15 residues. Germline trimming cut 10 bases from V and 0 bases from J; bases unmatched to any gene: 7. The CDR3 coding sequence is TGTGCCACGAGAACGACAGGGGCGAACACCGGGGAGCTGTTTTTT. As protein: CATRTTGANTGELFF.

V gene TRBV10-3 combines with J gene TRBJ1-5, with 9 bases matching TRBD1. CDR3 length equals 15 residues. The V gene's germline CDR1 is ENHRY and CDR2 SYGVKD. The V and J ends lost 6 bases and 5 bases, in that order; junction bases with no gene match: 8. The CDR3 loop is CAISSGQGWDQPQHF. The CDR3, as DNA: TGTGCCATCAGCTCGGGACAGGGATGGGATCAGCCCCAGCATTTT.

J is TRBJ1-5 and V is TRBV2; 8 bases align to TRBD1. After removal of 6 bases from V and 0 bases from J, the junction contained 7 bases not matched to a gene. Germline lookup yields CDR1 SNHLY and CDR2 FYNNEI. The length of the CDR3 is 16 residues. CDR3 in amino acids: CASRDSQGVSNQPQHF. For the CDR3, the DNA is TGTGCCAGCAGAGACTCACAGGGGGTTAGCAATCAGCCCCAGCATTTT.

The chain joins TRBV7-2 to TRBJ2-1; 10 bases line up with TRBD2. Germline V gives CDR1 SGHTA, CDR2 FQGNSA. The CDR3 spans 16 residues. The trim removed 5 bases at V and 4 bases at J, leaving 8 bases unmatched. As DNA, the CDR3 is TGTGCCAGCAGCGGCTTGATAGCGGGGGGTTACAATGAGCAGTTCTTC. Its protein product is CASSGLIAGGYNEQFF.

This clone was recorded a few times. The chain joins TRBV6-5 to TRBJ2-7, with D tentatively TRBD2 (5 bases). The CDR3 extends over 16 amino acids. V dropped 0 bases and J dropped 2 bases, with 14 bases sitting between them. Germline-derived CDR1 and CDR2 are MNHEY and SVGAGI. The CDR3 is CASSYSGLALTYEQYF. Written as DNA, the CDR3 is TGTGCCAGCAGTTACTCGGGCCTAGCTCTTACCTACGAGCAGTACTTC.

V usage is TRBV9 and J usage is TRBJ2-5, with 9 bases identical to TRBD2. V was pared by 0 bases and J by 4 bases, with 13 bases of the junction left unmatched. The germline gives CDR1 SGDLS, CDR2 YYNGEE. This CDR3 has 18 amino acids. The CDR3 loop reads CASSVGSETSGLLETQYF. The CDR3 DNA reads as TGTGCCAGCAGCGTAGGATCTGAGACTAGCGGCTTATTAGAGACCCAGTACTTC.

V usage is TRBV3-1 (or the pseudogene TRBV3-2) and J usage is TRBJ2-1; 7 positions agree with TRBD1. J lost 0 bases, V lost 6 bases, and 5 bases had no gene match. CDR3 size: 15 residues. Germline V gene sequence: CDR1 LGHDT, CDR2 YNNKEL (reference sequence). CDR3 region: CASSSDRVSYNEQFF. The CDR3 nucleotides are TGTGCCAGCAGTTCCGACAGGGTCTCCTACAATGAGCAGTTCTTC.

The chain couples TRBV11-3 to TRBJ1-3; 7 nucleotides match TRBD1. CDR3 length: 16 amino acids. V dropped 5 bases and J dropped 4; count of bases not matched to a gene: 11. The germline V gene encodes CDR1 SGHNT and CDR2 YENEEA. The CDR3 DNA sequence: TGTGCCAGCAGCCATACCGGGCGACAGGGCGGAAACACCATATATTTT. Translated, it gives CASSHTGRQGGNTIYF.

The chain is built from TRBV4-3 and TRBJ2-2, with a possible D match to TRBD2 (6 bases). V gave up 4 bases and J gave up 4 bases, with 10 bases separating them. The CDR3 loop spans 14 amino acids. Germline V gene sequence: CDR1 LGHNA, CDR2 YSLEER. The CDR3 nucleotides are TGCGCCAGCAGCCCGGGACTTACCACCGGGGAGCTGTTTTTT. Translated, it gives CASSPGLTTGELFF.